Listed below are T cell receptor beta chains from one sample, sequenced in a study of Ad26.COV2.S vaccination and SARS-CoV-2 variants. TCRdb's copy holds only in-frame clones and misses some; the assay was immunoSEQ multiplex PCR. The sample records about 180,000 clones, 87% being singletons. This sample comprised peripheral blood, obtained after recovery from COVID-19. The receptors were gathered from a human donor who had recovered from COVID-19. Each CDR3 is given with its conserved first and last residue. Fields, in order: D gene, J gene, V gene, clone size, CDR3 DNA, CDR3 protein. D genes are given only for firm matches. Size tells how often a clone was seen (once, few, many) or the class of an expanded clone, and some rows leave it out.

>TRBD1|TRBJ2-7|TRBV9|.
TGTGCCAGCAGCACCGGACAGGGTCGGTACGAGCAGTACTTC
CASSTGQGRYEQYF
>.|TRBJ1-1|TRBV7-3|.
TGTGCCAGCAGCTTAACACTCGGTAGCACTGAAGCTTTCTTT
CASSLTLGSTEAFF
>.|TRBJ2-1|TRBV11-3|.
TGTGCCAGCAGCTTACCGGGTTCAGGGAATGAGCAGTTCTTC
CASSLPGSGNEQFF
>.|TRBJ1-1|TRBV4-1|once
TGCGCCAGCAGCCAAGTAGATTTGGGGTTTTTGAGCCCTGAAGCTTTCTTT
CASSQVDLGFLSPEAFF
>.|TRBJ2-7|TRBV5-1|.
TGCGCCAGCAGCTTGGATTCCGTCTACGAGCAGTACTTC
CASSLDSVYEQYF
>.|TRBJ2-3|TRBV6-2/TRBV6-3|.
TGTGCCAGCAGTTACGACCTAGCCTTAACTTACACAGATACGCAGTATTTT
CASSYDLALTYTDTQYF
>TRBD1|TRBJ1-1|TRBV7-3|.
TGTGCCAGCAGCCCGGGACAGGGATCGAACACTGAAGCTTTCTTT
CASSPGQGSNTEAFF
>.|TRBJ1-6|TRBV9|.
TGTGCCAGCAGCGTAGGGGGCGAGACCTATAATTCACCCCTCCACTTT
CASSVGGETYNSPLHF
>TRBD2|TRBJ2-7|TRBV5-1|.
TGCGCCAGCAGCTTGGCGAGTAGCGGGGTTTCCTACGAGCAGTACTTC
CASSLASSGVSYEQYF
>TRBD1|TRBJ1-5|TRBV28|.
TGTGCCAGCAGGCCGACAGGGGTAATTTCCGTACCTTATCAGCCCCAGCATTTT
CASRPTGVISVPYQPQHF
>.|TRBJ2-5|TRBV5-1|.
TGCGCCAGCAGCCTGAGCTGGGCGGCACAAGAGACCCAGTACTTC
CASSLSWAAQETQYF
>.|TRBJ1-6|TRBV30|.
TGTGCCTGGATGACAGTTCGGGATTCACCCCTCCACTTT
CAWMTVRDSPLHF
>.|TRBJ2-2|TRBV9|.
TGTGCCAGCAGCGTAGTTGGGGACTTCCCGGGGACCGGGGAGCTGTTTTTT
CASSVVGDFPGTGELFF
>TRBD2|TRBJ2-3|TRBV9|.
TGTGCCAGCAGCGCCGAGGCGGGGGTCCTCGGAGGCACAGATACGCAGTATTTT
CASSAEAGVLGGTDTQYF
>TRBD1|TRBJ1-2|TRBV4-1|.
TGCGCCAGCAGCCCCGGGACAGGTGGGGTAGATGGCTACACCTTC
CASSPGTGGVDGYTF
>.|TRBJ2-7|TRBV5-1|.
TGCGCCAGCAGCTTGGGGGGACTGCAGGCACACGAGCAGTACTTC
CASSLGGLQAHEQYF
>TRBD1|TRBJ2-7|TRBV19|.
TGTGCCAGTAGTATACCGACAGGGCGCGAGCAGTACTTC
CASSIPTGREQYF
>.|TRBJ1-1|TRBV4-1|.
TGCGCCAGCAGCCTCAGTCGGCGATTGAATGGACAGAGTGAAGCTTTCTTT
CASSLSRRLNGQSEAFF
>.|TRBJ1-4|TRBV14|.
TGTGCCAGCAGCCTGGATAACCGGGGGCCTTTTTACGAAAAACTGTTTTTT
CASSLDNRGPFYEKLFF
>.|TRBJ1-1|TRBV10-3|.
TGTGCCATCAGTGAGTCCAGGGACACTGAAGCTTTCTTT
CAISESRDTEAFF
>.|TRBJ2-7|TRBV11-3|.
TGTGCCAGCAGCTTTACTAACAGCGAGCAGTACTTC
CASSFTNSEQYF
>.|TRBJ2-1|TRBV5-1|.
TGCGCCAGCAGTAAGGCTAGCGTGTACAATGAGCAGTTCTTC
CASSKASVYNEQFF
>TRBD1|TRBJ2-2|TRBV10-2|.
TGCGCCAGCAGAATGACAGGGGCCAACACCGGGGAGCTGTTTTTT
CASRMTGANTGELFF
>.|TRBJ2-3|TRBV5-6|.
TGTGCCAGCGGAGACGGACTAACAGCGCAGTATTTT
CASGDGLTAQYF
>TRBD1|TRBJ2-2|TRBV13|.
TGTGCCAGCGTTCTGGGACAGGGGGGGAACACCGGGGAGCTGTTTTTT
CASVLGQGGNTGELFF
>TRBD1|TRBJ2-7|TRBV5-6|.
TGTGCCAGCAGCTTGGTCCCGACAGGGGCCCACGAGCAGTACTTC
CASSLVPTGAHEQYF
>TRBD1|TRBJ1-4|TRBV7-8|.
TGTGCCAGCAGCCTTGACAGGGGTAAACTGTTTTTT
CASSLDRGKLFF
>.|TRBJ2-7|TRBV30|once
TGTGCCTGGAGGCTAACGGTCTACGAGCAGTACTTC
CAWRLTVYEQYF
>.|TRBJ2-7|TRBV20-1|.
TGCAGTGCTAGTGATGGGACGTCTAGCTCCTACGAGCAGTACTTC
CSASDGTSSSYEQYF
>.|TRBJ2-5|TRBV9|once
TGTGCCAGCAGCGTTTCCGCGGGACACCAAGAGACCCAGTACTTC
CASSVSAGHQETQYF
>.|TRBJ2-7|TRBV2|.
TGTGCCAGCAGACTCGACGGCTACGAGCAGTACTTC
CASRLDGYEQYF
>TRBD2|TRBJ2-7|TRBV3-1/TRBV3-2|once
TGTGCCAGCAGCCAATTTCCGGGACTAGCGACCGAGCAGTACTTC
CASSQFPGLATEQYF
>.|TRBJ2-7|TRBV5-6|.
TGTGCCAGCAACCGGGGGTACCGCTACGAGCAGTACTTC
CASNRGYRYEQYF
>TRBD1|TRBJ1-2|TRBV5-8|.
TGTGCCAGCAGCTACAGGGGAGGGCTTAACTATGGCTACACCTTC
CASSYRGGLNYGYTF
>.|TRBJ2-2|TRBV5-1|.
TGCGCCAGCAGCTTGGGACGGTTGAACACCGGGGAGCTGTTTTTT
CASSLGRLNTGELFF
>.|TRBJ2-7|TRBV29-1|.
TGCAGCGGAGGGGCTCCCTACGAGCAGTACTTC
CSGGAPYEQYF
>.|TRBJ1-2|TRBV3-1/TRBV3-2|.
TGTGCCAGCAGCCAAGAGAGGGCTGGCTACACCTTC
CASSQERAGYTF
>.|TRBJ2-7|TRBV6-5|.
TGTGCCACCTCAGTGGGGTACGAGCAGTACTTC
CATSVGYEQYF
>.|TRBJ1-1|TRBV4-2|.
TGTGCCAGCAGCCAAGCTGAGTGGGCGAACACTGAAGCTTTCTTT
CASSQAEWANTEAFF
>.|TRBJ2-2|TRBV11-2|.
TGTGCCAGCAGCCGGGACGCGAACACCGGGGAGCTGTTTTTT
CASSRDANTGELFF
>.|TRBJ1-1|TRBV27|once
TGTGCCAGCAGTTTATCGTCGGGGGGCCCCACTGAAGCTTTCTTT
CASSLSSGGPTEAFF
>TRBD2|TRBJ2-5|TRBV18|.
TGTGCCAGCTCACCACTAGCGGGAGAAGGGGAGACCCAGTACTTC
CASSPLAGEGETQYF
>.|TRBJ1-2|TRBV12-3/TRBV12-4|.
TGTGCCAGCACCCCTAACGGGTTTGGCTACACCTTC
CASTPNGFGYTF
>.|TRBJ2-5|TRBV2|.
TGTGCCAGCAGTGAAGGAAGGGGGGAGGAGACCCAGTACTTC
CASSEGRGEETQYF
>TRBD1|TRBJ1-1|TRBV29-1|.
TGCAGCGTTTTAGACAGGGGTGCGAACACTGAAGCTTTCTTT
CSVLDRGANTEAFF